Listed here are 23 T cell receptor beta chains from one sample, sequenced in a study of control samples from healthy donors and cancer patients. Method: immunoSEQ multiplex PCR; TCRdb's copy keeps in-frame clones and lacks some. The table includes more than 100,000 clones, approximately 89% detected once. The sample was blood. The receptors were sampled from a man aged 35 to 55 in good health.

Concerning this clone itself: At the DNA level, this CDR3 is encoded by other sequences in the same sample as well. The chain recombines TRBV20-1 with TRBJ2-7; the D gene is possibly TRBD1 (6 bases). Trimming removed 6 bases from V and 3 bases from J, with 9 bases in between. The CDR3 contains 11 residues. Germline values: CDR1 DFQATT, CDR2 SNEGSKA (reference sequence). For the CDR3, the DNA is TGCAGTGCCAAGGACAGCTACGAGCAGTACTTC. Translating gives CSAKDSYEQYF.

The gene calls are TRBV5-5 and TRBJ1-6, with a weak D call TRBD1 (5 bases). The V gene lost 2 bases and the J gene lost 7 bases, with 16 bases spanning the gap. This CDR3 region has 16 residues. In germline, CDR1 is SGHKS, CDR2 YYEKEE (reference sequence). As DNA, the CDR3 is TGTGCCAGCAGCTTACCGGCCTCCGGGGGGAATTCACCCCTCCACTTT. This codes for CASSLPASGGNSPLHF.

The genes are TRBV5-1 and TRBJ1-4; D call uncertain. Trimming shortened V by 0 bases and J by 2 bases, and 14 bases separated the two germline ends. The CDR3 totals 17 residues. Germline loops: CDR1 SGHRS, CDR2 YFSETQ. CDR3 bases: TGCGCCAGCAGCTTGGGATATGGCGGGCCCACTAATGAAAAACTGTTTTTT. This translates into CASSLGYGGPTNEKLFF.

This clone was detected a few times. The chain recombines TRBV12-3 or TRBV12-4 with TRBJ1-1; the match to TRBD1 covers 7 bases. This CDR3 is 11 amino acids long. Losses at the gene ends were 7 bases for V and 11 bases for J; bases not matched to a gene: 7. CDR3 protein: CASTLTGRAFF. The CDR3 region has the DNA TGTGCCAGCACCCTGACAGGGCGGGCTTTCTTT.

J is TRBJ2-5 and V is TRBV3-1 (or the pseudogene TRBV3-2); D is unresolved. Germline V gene lookup returns CDR1 LGHDT and CDR2 YNNKEL (reference sequence). V was shortened by 0 bases and J by 5 bases, with 10 bases between the two germline ends. The CDR3 is 14 amino acids. CDR3 in amino acids: CASSQDPRRETQYF. CDR3 DNA: TGTGCCAGCAGCCAAGATCCGCGGCGGGAGACCCAGTACTTC.

The chain links TRBV5-1 to TRBJ1-3; D not certain. Germline V CDR1 and CDR2: SGHRS, YFSETQ. This CDR3 comprises 14 residues. V was trimmed by 5 bases and J by 2 bases, leaving 11 bases between them. The chain's CDR3 is CASSGEVAGNTIYF. As DNA, the CDR3 is TGCGCCAGCAGTGGGGAGGTAGCTGGAAACACCATATATTTT.

The chain recombines TRBV29-1 with TRBJ2-1; 14 positions match TRBD2. The germline V gene encodes CDR1 SQVTM and CDR2 ANQGSEA. This CDR3 is built from 13 residues. V gave up 7 bases and J gave up 8 bases; unmatched junction bases: 4. The chain's CDR3 is CSARGLAGDEQFF. DNA for the CDR3: TGCAGCGCCCGGGGACTAGCGGGGGATGAGCAGTTCTTC.

The chain links TRBV18 to TRBJ1-2; D ambiguous. The CDR3 extends over 16 amino acids. Trimming took off 3 bases at V and 4 bases at J, with 18 bases between the two ends. The germline gives CDR1 KGHSH, CDR2 LQKENI. CDR3 protein: CASSPKVDVTFYGYTF. CDR3 in DNA: TGTGCCAGCTCACCGAAGGTGGATGTCACCTTCTATGGCTACACCTTC.

The V call is TRBV7-8, the J call TRBJ1-3, with unresolved D. Germline lookup yields CDR1 SGHVS and CDR2 FQNEAQ. Trimming left V 0 bases short and J 0 bases short, with 12 bases between. This CDR3 region has 17 residues. CDR3 loop: CASSLAPRTTSGNTIYF. The DNA of the CDR3 is TGTGCCAGCAGCTTAGCGCCACGTACTACCTCTGGAAACACCATATATTTT.

V gene TRBV5-4 combines with J gene TRBJ2-1, with TRBD2 as a possible D gene (6 bases). CDR1 SGHNT and CDR2 YYREEE come from the germline V gene (reference sequence). The CDR3 covers 13 residues. With 5 bases removed from V and 1 base from J, the gap between germline ends came to 7 bases. This CDR3 reads CASREGSYNEQFF. CDR3 sequence (DNA): TGTGCCAGCAGGGAGGGTTCCTACAATGAGCAGTTCTTC.

The chain is built from TRBV12-5 and TRBJ2-7; 8 bases align to TRBD2. Germline V gene sequence: CDR1 LGHNT, CDR2 FRNRAP. The V gene end was trimmed by 0 bases and the J gene end by 7 bases; junction bases not matched to a gene: 11. The CDR3 contains 16 residues. The CDR3 region is CASGLVVGRGDWEQYF. The CDR3 coding sequence is TGTGCTAGTGGTTTGGTAGTCGGGCGGGGGGACTGGGAGCAGTACTTC.

The V call is TRBV10-2, the J call TRBJ1-5, with TRBD1 matching 12 bases. Germline V gene sequence: CDR1 WSHSY, CDR2 SAAADI. The CDR3 is 15 amino acids. The V gene end was trimmed by 7 bases and the J gene end by 7 bases; junction bases not matched to a gene: 8. CDR3 region: CASKLGGTGGQPQHF. The CDR3 DNA sequence: TGCGCCAGCAAGTTGGGCGGGACAGGGGGCCAGCCCCAGCATTTT.

In its sample, this clone was seen a few times. The chain joins TRBV3-1 (or the pseudogene TRBV3-2) to TRBJ2-7; D is perhaps TRBD1 (6 bases). Germline-derived CDR1 and CDR2 are LGHDT and YNNKEL (reference sequence). CDR3 size: 15 residues. Trimming removed 2 bases from V and 4 bases from J, with 15 bases in between. CDR3 loop: CASSQFSTGVYEQYF. CDR3 DNA sequence: TGTGCCAGCAGCCAATTCTCGACAGGAGTGTACGAGCAGTACTTC.

Comments on this clone: Within the sample, other DNA sequences also encode this same CDR3. The gene calls are TRBV4-3 and TRBJ1-1; D unclear. Per the germline V gene, CDR1 is LGHNA and CDR2 is YSLEER. The CDR3 is 13 amino acids. Trimming removed 0 bases at V and 1 base at J, with 3 bases between. The DNA of the CDR3 is TGCGCCAGCAGCCAAGACAGGAACACTGAAGCTTTCTTT. Protein product: CASSQDRNTEAFF.

The chain couples TRBV24-1 to TRBJ2-3; D call uncertain. CDR1 is KGHDR and CDR2 is SFDVKD in the germline V gene. Trimming left V 2 bases short and J 0 bases short, with 11 bases between. The CDR3 has 16 amino acids. Written as DNA, the CDR3 is TGTGCCACCAGTGATTATGGATCCCCTAGCACAGATACGCAGTATTTT. Translation: CATSDYGSPSTDTQYF.

This chain connects TRBV15 to TRBJ1-5; unclear D gene. The V and J ends lost 8 bases and 2 bases respectively, with 7 bases between them. Germline assignment: CDR1 LNHNV and CDR2 YYDKDF (reference sequence). There are 12 residues in the CDR3. The DNA for the CDR3 is TGTGCCACCGCACCCGGCAATCAGCCCCAGCATTTT. Encoded protein: CATAPGNQPQHF.

Turning to this clone: The sample has other DNA sequences that encode this CDR3 too. The gene calls are TRBV6-2 or TRBV6-3 and TRBJ1-2; possible D gene TRBD1, 6 bases. Trimming took 0 bases from V and 5 from J, leaving 7 bases between them. Per the germline V gene, CDR1 is MNHEY and CDR2 is SVGEGT. CDR3 length equals 13 residues. The CDR3 sequence: CASSYSGGYGYTF. The DNA of the CDR3 is TGTGCCAGCAGTTACTCAGGGGGTTATGGCTACACCTTC.

This chain links TRBV5-1 with TRBJ1-1, with D uncertain. The CDR3 spans 12 residues. Per the germline V gene, CDR1 is SGHRS and CDR2 is YFSETQ. Trimming stripped 0 bases from V and 5 bases from J, with 5 bases between. In nucleotides, the CDR3 is TGCGCCAGCAGCTTGGGACGAACTGAAGCTTTCTTT. It specifies CASSLGRTEAFF.

The chain joins TRBV12-3 or TRBV12-4 to TRBJ1-2, with D uncertain. The germline V and J ends were trimmed by 1 base and 13 bases, with 10 bases remaining between them. The CDR3 is made up of 11 amino acids. The CDR3 loop is CASSLGRLGTF. The DNA for the CDR3 is TGTGCCAGCAGTTTAGGCAGGTTAGGCACCTTC.

The chain uses TRBV29-1 and TRBJ2-7, with D perhaps matching TRBD2 (6 bases). CDR3 size: 11 residues. Germline CDR1 SQVTM, CDR2 ANQGSEA. V was cut by 5 bases and J by 3 bases, with 8 bases left in between. CDR3 DNA: TGCAGCGTTCGGGAGAACTACGAGCAGTACTTC. Its translation: CSVRENYEQYF.

The genes are TRBV6-5 and TRBJ1-4; D perhaps matches TRBD1 (6 bases). Germline lookup yields CDR1 MNHEY and CDR2 SVGAGI. This CDR3 spans 16 amino acids. V was shortened by 2 bases and J by 12 bases, with 22 bases between the two germline ends. The CDR3 here is CASSYVGQRPMGELFF. CDR3 coding DNA: TGTGCCAGCAGTTACGTTGGACAGCGCCCTATGGGGGAACTGTTTTTT.

The gene calls are TRBV24-1 and TRBJ2-1; 13 bases match TRBD2. The CDR3 length is 17 residues. V was pared by 3 bases and J by 6 bases, with 7 bases of the junction left unmatched. Germline-derived CDR1 and CDR2 are KGHDR and SFDVKD. CDR3 amino acids: CATSDPKLAGGLNEQFF. As DNA, the CDR3 is TGTGCCACCAGTGATCCGAAACTAGCGGGGGGGCTCAATGAGCAGTTCTTC.

Of note for this clone: The sample contains more than one DNA sequence encoding this CDR3. The chain joins TRBV6-5 to TRBJ2-7; tentatively, D is TRBD2 (6 bases). Germline CDR1 reads MNHEY; CDR2 reads SVGAGI. This CDR3 is built from 15 residues. V was trimmed by 4 bases and J by 1 base, leaving 14 bases between them. Here the CDR3 DNA reads TGTGCCAGCAGTTCGGGGACTGGGGGGTCCTACGAGCAGTACTTC. Amino acid sequence: CASSSGTGGSYEQYF.